This T cell receptor (beta chain) was identified during a study of blood T cell repertoires in COVID-19. For the study at large: The United States, Italy and Spain supplied acute and convalescent COVID-19 samples. Sources were T cells, B-cell-depleted T cells, or PBMCs; the material itself was cDNA or gDNA.

The authors' processing: By means of reference gene primer amplification, nucleated cell counts were estimated. Clones were read by immunoSEQ multiplex PCR, and TCRdb kept only the in-frame ones, dropping some. That table furnishes V, J and clone size, whereas the DNA furnished D and trimming. Of about 87,000 clones in the sample, about 88% were seen once. V lost 2 bases to trimming and J lost 4 bases; unmatched junction nucleotides: 4. This CDR3 is 15 amino acids long. The germline gives CDR1 MNHEY, CDR2 SMNVEV (reference sequence). The rearrangement joins TRBV27 to TRBJ1-4; TRBD1 matches 7 bases. Specimen: peripheral blood. This TCR was recovered from a man aged 40-49 years with acute or convalescent COVID-19. CDR3 DNA sequence: TGTGCCAGCAGTTTAAGGCAGGGGGTTAATGAAAAACTGTTTTTT. Encoded protein: CASSLRQGVNEKLFF.